Each of the 27 T cell receptor beta chains below was sequenced from the same sample in a study of CD4 T cells in relation to SARS-CoV-2 and coronaviruses. These TCRs' antigens remain unknown. Produced via immunoSEQ multiplex PCR; TCRdb's table is partial and in-frame only. Of 35,000 or so clones in the sample, around four fifths were seen once. Sequenced sample: memory CD4+ T cells from PBMCs, cultured in vitro. These receptors all come from an adult with COVID-19.

The chain employs TRBV28 and TRBJ1-1; D might be TRBD1 (5 bases). The V and J ends lost 6 bases and 4 bases respectively, with 9 bases between them. CDR1 and CDR2 (germline): MDHEN, SYDVKM. The CDR3 extends over 12 amino acids. The CDR3 DNA follows: TGTGCCAGCAGGGCAGGGACCACTGAAGCTTTCTTT. This codes for CASRAGTTEAFF.

The V and J genes are TRBV3-1 (or the pseudogene TRBV3-2) and TRBJ2-7; 8 bases line up with TRBD2. V lost 2 bases and J lost 3; bases outside the gene matches: 6. The CDR3 sequence is 15 residues long. Per germline, CDR1 LGHDT and CDR2 YNNKEL (reference sequence). CDR3 amino acids: CASSQFPGLGYEQYF. CDR3 DNA: TGTGCCAGCAGCCAATTTCCGGGACTAGGCTACGAGCAGTACTTC.

The rearrangement links TRBV6-1 to TRBJ1-2; weak D call: TRBD1 (6 bases). The CDR3 consists of 16 residues. CDR1 MNHNS and CDR2 SASEGT come from the germline V gene. Trimming left V 4 bases short and J 5 bases short, with 20 bases between. CDR3 nucleotide sequence: TGTGCCAGCAGTGGGGCCTGGGGGCGGAATGATTATGGCTACACCTTC. Protein product: CASSGAWGRNDYGYTF.

The V gene is TRBV20-1, the J gene TRBJ2-4; D remains ambiguous. CDR1 is DFQATT and CDR2 is SNEGSKA in the germline V gene (reference sequence). This CDR3 is 15 amino acids long. Deletions cut 3 bases from V and 0 bases from J, with 12 bases between. CDR3 DNA sequence: TGCAGTGCTAGTACCGGCGAGATAGCCAAAAACATTCAGTACTTC. As protein: CSASTGEIAKNIQYF.

This clone was detected only once. This chain uses TRBV7-3 with TRBJ2-2; D may be TRBD1 (6 bases). The ends were cut back, 2 bases at V and 8 bases at J, with 12 bases in the middle. From germline, CDR1 is SGHTA and CDR2 FQGTGA. The CDR3 consists of 14 residues. The CDR3 loop reads CASSLGWGTGELFF. The CDR3 bases are TGTGCCAGCAGCTTAGGGTGGGGGACAGGGGAGCTGTTTTTT. The full variable domain, with the rest looked up from reference TRBV7-3 and TRBJ2-2, is GAGVSQTPSNKVTEKGKYVELRCDPISGHTALYWYRQSLGQGPEFLIYFQGTGAADDSGLPNDRFFAVRPEGSVSTLKIQRTERGDSAVYLCASSLGWGTGELFFGEGSRLTVL.

The chain joins TRBV7-9 to TRBJ2-3, with D maybe TRBD2 (6 bases). Between the trimmed V and J ends, which lost 4 bases and 1 base, there was a span of 6 bases. The germline gives CDR1 SEHNR, CDR2 FQNEAQ (reference sequence). The CDR3 length is 13 residues. The CDR3 reads CASSWEGTDTQYF. CDR3 nucleotides: TGTGCCAGCAGCTGGGAGGGCACAGATACGCAGTATTTT.

The chain recombines TRBV28 with TRBJ2-5, with 7 bases that match TRBD2. The CDR3 sequence is 15 residues long. Germline CDR1 and CDR2: MDHEN and SYDVKM. V gave up 5 bases and J gave up 4 bases; unmatched junction bases: 10. The CDR3 bases are TGTGCCAGCAGTCTCCGGGACTATTCCCGAGAGACCCAGTACTTC. This sequence encodes CASSLRDYSRETQYF. Together with reference TRBV28 and TRBJ2-5, the CDR3 gives the full variable domain: DVKVTQSSRYLVKRTGEKVFLECVQDMDHENMFWYRQDPGLGLRLIYFSYDVKMKEKGDIPEGYSVSREKKERFSLILESASTNQTSMYLCASSLRDYSRETQYFGPGTRLLVL.

This chain uses TRBV4-2 with TRBJ1-2; unclear D gene. Trimming shortened V by 1 base and J by 3 bases, and 9 bases separated the two germline ends. The germline CDR1 and CDR2 sequences are LGHNA and YNFKEQ. This CDR3 comprises 14 residues. For the CDR3, the DNA is TGTGCCAGCAGCCAAGCGTGGGCCGACTATGGCTACACCTTC. This encodes CASSQAWADYGYTF.

In this sample, this clone turned up a few times. CDR3 in amino acids: CASSSRDRYQETQYF. The CDR3 coding sequence is TGTGCCAGCAGCTCCCGGGACAGGTACCAAGAGACCCAGTACTTC. This chain uses TRBV13 with TRBJ2-5; 8 bases are a match to TRBD1. The CDR3 has 15 residues. Germline CDR1 reads PRHDT; CDR2 reads FYEKMQ (reference sequence). Unmatched junction bases numbered 4, after V lost 4 bases and J lost 0 bases.

This clone was observed a few times. This chain joins TRBV6-2 or TRBV6-3 and TRBJ2-1; TRBD2 matches 10 bases. Germline V gene data show CDR1 as MNHEY and CDR2 as SVGEGT. The CDR3 contains 14 residues. J lost 6 bases, V lost 7 bases, and 6 bases had no gene match. The CDR3 region has the DNA TGTGCCAGCACCCCCGCTAGCGGGAGCAATGAGCAGTTCTTC. Its protein product is CASTPASGSNEQFF.

Turning to this clone: A junction end diverges from the germline sequence, so it may reflect a read error. This chain joins TRBV30 and TRBJ2-1; tentative D call: TRBD1 (7 bases). The CDR3 is 16 residues long. The germline V gene encodes CDR1 GTSNPN and CDR2 SVGIG (reference sequence). CDR3 nucleotide sequence: TGTGCCTGGAGTGGAGGCGGGACAGACTCCAACAATGAGCAGTTCTTC. Its translation: CAWSGGGTDSNNEQFF.

The CDR3 sequence is CASSLLTEVKRPNTEAFF. The DNA of the CDR3 is TGTGCCAGCAGCTTGCTGACCGAAGTTAAACGACCGAACACTGAAGCTTTCTTT. The chain joins TRBV5-5 to TRBJ1-1; D remains ambiguous. Germline CDR1 SGHKS, CDR2 YYEKEE (reference sequence). The CDR3 runs to 18 residues. V dropped 1 base and J dropped 1 base, with 20 bases sitting between them.

The chain carries TRBV28 and TRBJ2-7; no reliable D call. Germline CDR1 MDHEN, CDR2 SYDVKM. Deletions cut 4 bases from V and 2 bases from J, with 9 bases between. This CDR3 has 13 residues. Here the CDR3 reads CASSSSLPYEQYF. The DNA of the CDR3 is TGTGCCAGCAGTTCGTCATTACCCTACGAGCAGTACTTC.

This clone has more than one count but fewer than ten. This chain links TRBV19 with TRBJ2-2, with D tentatively TRBD2 (5 bases). The V gene lost 6 bases and the J gene lost 6 bases, with 14 bases spanning the gap. The CDR3 has 14 residues. CDR1 and CDR2 (germline): LNHDA, SQIVND (reference sequence). The CDR3 DNA sequence: TGTGCCAGTAGGAAGAGGGAGAGGGCCGGGGAGCTGTTTTTT. This codes for CASRKRERAGELFF.

The chain has TRBV2 and TRBJ1-6, with TRBD1 as a possible D gene (5 bases). V lost 6 bases and J lost 4, with 13 bases in between. The germline CDR1 and CDR2 sequences are SNHLY and FYNNEI. This CDR3 is 15 amino acids long. The CDR3 DNA reads TGTGCCAGCAGGCGCGGGACTCTTTATAATTCACCCCTCCACTTT. This sequence encodes CASRRGTLYNSPLHF.

This clone has just one count. The chain recombines TRBV12-5 with TRBJ1-1, with D unclear. Germline V gene data show CDR1 as LGHNT and CDR2 as FRNRAP. The CDR3 has 11 residues. V lost 7 bases and J 3 bases, leaving 6 bases between the germline ends. CDR3 protein: CASASYTEAFF. The DNA of the CDR3 is TGTGCTAGTGCCTCTTACACTGAAGCTTTCTTT.

The V call is TRBV3-1 (or the pseudogene TRBV3-2), the J call TRBJ1-1, with a weak D call TRBD1 (5 bases). With 6 bases removed from V and 4 bases from J, the gap between germline ends came to 12 bases. The CDR3 sequence is 13 residues long. Germline loops: CDR1 LGHDT, CDR2 YNNKEL (reference sequence). CDR3 protein: CASRESGGTEAFF. CDR3 sequence (DNA): TGTGCCAGCAGAGAAAGCGGGGGCACTGAAGCTTTCTTT.

The chain recombines TRBV23-1 with TRBJ2-4; TRBD1 is a possible D gene (6 bases). TRBV23-1 is noted as an ORF with a role that remains uncertain. Trimming removed 10 bases at V and 8 bases at J, with 18 bases between. The CDR3 length is 13 residues. The CDR3, as DNA: TGCGCCAACGGAGCAGGGGACGGATACATTCAGTACTTC. This encodes CANGAGDGYIQYF.

The chain links TRBV7-2 to TRBJ2-1; TRBD2 agrees at 13 bases. V dropped 5 bases and J dropped 15; count of bases not matched to a gene: 7. The CDR3 covers 13 residues. Per germline, CDR1 SGHTA and CDR2 FQGNSA. CDR3 sequence reads: CASSPRTSGSVFF. DNA of the CDR3: TGTGCCAGCAGCCCTAGGACTAGCGGGAGCGTGTTCTTC.

The V gene is TRBV5-1, the J gene TRBJ2-3, with D perhaps TRBD1 or TRBD2 (5 bases each). From germline, CDR1 is SGHRS and CDR2 YFSETQ. V lost 0 bases to trimming and J lost 1 base, with 12 bases between them. The CDR3 is 16 residues long. The CDR3 loop reads CASSLGLGGGTDTQYF. The CDR3 bases are TGCGCCAGCAGCTTGGGCCTTGGGGGAGGCACAGATACGCAGTATTTT.

The V gene is TRBV11-2, the J gene TRBJ1-6, with unresolved D. The CDR3 runs 17 residues. In germline, CDR1 is SGHAT, CDR2 FQNNGV. V lost 3 bases and J 0 bases, leaving 12 bases between the germline ends. The CDR3, as DNA: TGTGCCAGCAGCTTCCAGGACCCGAGCTCCTATAATTCACCCCTCCACTTT. Amino acids: CASSFQDPSSYNSPLHF.

The V call is TRBV4-3, the J call TRBJ2-3; possible D gene TRBD1, 6 bases. CDR1 LGHNA and CDR2 YSLEER come from the germline V gene. Trimming pared 1 base from V and 2 bases from J, leaving 13 bases between. The CDR3 extends over 16 amino acids. This CDR3 reads CASSQGDNANTDTQYF. The CDR3 nucleotides are TGCGCCAGCAGCCAAGGGGACAATGCAAACACAGATACGCAGTATTTT.

A single count supports this clone. V gene TRBV28 combines with J gene TRBJ2-5; TRBD1 matches 7 bases. Germline assignment: CDR1 MDHEN and CDR2 SYDVKM. Trimming cost V 9 bases and J 0 bases; bases outside gene matches: 4. This CDR3 has 13 amino acids. Here the CDR3 reads CASEGQNQETQYF. As DNA, the CDR3 is TGTGCCAGTGAGGGACAGAACCAAGAGACCCAGTACTTC. Variable domain in full (rest from reference TRBV28 and TRBJ2-5): DVKVTQSSRYLVKRTGEKVFLECVQDMDHENMFWYRQDPGLGLRLIYFSYDVKMKEKGDIPEGYSVSREKKERFSLILESASTNQTSMYLCASEGQNQETQYFGPGTRLLVL.

The chain employs TRBV7-2 and TRBJ2-1; D possibly corresponds to TRBD1 (6 bases). Per the germline V gene, CDR1 is SGHTA and CDR2 is FQGNSA. This CDR3 spans 14 amino acids. Trimming took off 1 base at V and 4 bases at J, with 8 bases between the two ends. DNA for the CDR3: TGTGCCAGCAGCTTAGTGAGGGGGTACAATGAGCAGTTCTTC. Amino acids: CASSLVRGYNEQFF.

The chain has TRBV18 and TRBJ2-2; either TRBD1 or TRBD2 may supply D (6 bases each). The germline V and J ends were trimmed by 2 bases and 5 bases, with 15 bases remaining between them. The V gene's germline CDR1 is KGHSH and CDR2 LQKENI. The CDR3 consists of 16 residues. In nucleotides, the CDR3 is TGTGCCAGCTCACCATTCGGGGGCAGATTAACCGGGGAGCTGTTTTTT. The encoded protein is CASSPFGGRLTGELFF. The entire variable domain, with the rest obtained from reference TRBV18 and TRBJ2-2, is as follows: NAGVMQNPRHLVRRRGQEARLRCSPMKGHSHVYWYRQLPEEGLKFMVYLQKENIIDESGMPKERFSAEFPKEGPSILRIQQVVRGDSAAYFCASSPFGGRLTGELFFGEGSRLTVL.

This clone is classed as medium-sized (0.01 to 0.1%). The gene calls are TRBV28 and TRBJ2-6; possible D gene TRBD2, 6 bases. The length of the CDR3 is 16 residues. From germline, CDR1 is MDHEN and CDR2 SYDVKM. Between the trimmed V and J ends, which lost 4 bases and 0 bases, there was a span of 10 bases. CDR3 nucleotide sequence: TGTGCCAGCAGTTCGGGAGAGAGCTCTGGGGCCAACGTCCTGACTTTC. Translating it yields CASSSGESSGANVLTF.

This sequence joins TRBV5-6 and TRBJ1-2, with a possible D match to TRBD1 (6 bases). V was trimmed by 0 bases and J by 4 bases, leaving 16 bases between them. The CDR3 is 16 amino acids. Germline values: CDR1 SGHDT, CDR2 YYEEEE. This CDR3 reads CASSLAPGGGGYGYTF. The CDR3 coding sequence is TGTGCCAGCAGCTTGGCTCCCGGGGGCGGCGGCTATGGCTACACCTTC.